This T cell receptor beta chain appears in the sequencing data of a study of regulatory T cells in long-lasting Graves disease. Arm-PCR of CDR3 regions with iRepertoire HTBI primers generated TCR beta libraries. TCRdb used MiXCR to reprocess the multiplex PCR reads, holding one entry per CDR3 protein. The sample lists around 460,000 distinct CDR3 sequences, roughly 23% occurring once. Sample time point: persistent/refractory GD, antithyroid drugs over 5 years with positive TRAb. Scientists built the TCR library using RNA that was extracted from PBMCs. Only a few counts were recorded for this clonotype. The source of this sequence is a female donor with Graves disease. This sample comprised peripheral blood mononuclear cells (PBMCs), obtained when the disease was refractory, from a patient treated with antithyroid drugs.

The DNA of the CDR3 is TGTGCCAGCAGCTCCCGTGTACGTGGTGAAAAACTGTTTTTT. This sequence encodes CASSSRVRGEKLFF. The J gene is TRBJ1-4, the V gene TRBV5-8; no definite D call. V lost 3 bases and J lost 7, with 13 bases in between. The length of the CDR3 is 14 residues. Germline V gives CDR1 SGHTS, CDR2 YDEGEE. Based on the CDR3 plus reference TRBV5-8 and TRBJ1-4, the full variable domain is EAGVTQSPTHLIKTRGQQATLRCSPISGHTSVYWYQQALGLGLQFLLWYDEGEERNRGNFPPRFSGRQFPNYSSELNVNALELEDSALYLCASSSRVRGEKLFFGSGTQLSVL.